This T cell receptor (beta chain) was obtained from a study of cytomegalovirus exposure and HLA in healthy donors. Study-level points and caveats: After further analysis at a later stage, 16,951 TCR beta sequences were associated with HLA alleles at 0.05 false discovery rate.

To note about this clone: What it recognizes is unknown.

This PCR relied on a set of 60 Vbeta primers and 13 Jbeta primers. Profiling relied on immunoSEQ multiplex PCR, and the TCRdb table lists in-frame clones only, not all of them. The sample contains around 55,000 clones, about three quarters of which appear only once. Trimming shortened V by 7 bases and J by 2 bases, and 19 bases separated the two germline ends. Germline assignment: CDR1 MDHEN and CDR2 SYDVKM. The CDR3 consists of 16 residues. Sample: PBMCs. The clonotype originates from a female donor in good health and CMV-seronegative. This sequence joins TRBV28 and TRBJ2-3, with D perhaps matching TRBD2 (5 bases). CDR3 sequence reads: CASNRAVGPHTDTQYF. In DNA, the CDR3 is TGTGCCAGCAATCGAGCGGTTGGACCACACACAGATACGCAGTATTTT.